This T cell receptor (beta chain) was sequenced during a study of T cell responses to AZD1222 COVID-19 vaccine. The study's findings and limits: Clonal diversity was possibly underestimated, and the donors were mostly white British, with more females.

From germline, CDR1 is LNHDA and CDR2 SQIVND (reference sequence). The CDR3 covers 12 residues. Trimming cost V 3 bases and J 11 bases, with 13 bases left between them. Some clones are missing from TCRdb's copy, which holds only in-frame ones; the method was immunoSEQ multiplex PCR. The data hold 90,000 to 120,000 clones, with about 90% observed a single time. About this clone itself: As yet, its antigen is unknown.

The chain combines TRBV19 with TRBJ1-1; D ambiguous. The sequence was obtained from an adult who received the AZD1222 COVID-19 vaccine. Sequences were derived from peripheral blood, sampled 28 days after the second AZD1222 dose. CDR3 amino acids: CASSIQGSSAFF. The CDR3 region has the DNA TGTGCCAGTAGTATCCAAGGGAGTAGCGCTTTCTTT.